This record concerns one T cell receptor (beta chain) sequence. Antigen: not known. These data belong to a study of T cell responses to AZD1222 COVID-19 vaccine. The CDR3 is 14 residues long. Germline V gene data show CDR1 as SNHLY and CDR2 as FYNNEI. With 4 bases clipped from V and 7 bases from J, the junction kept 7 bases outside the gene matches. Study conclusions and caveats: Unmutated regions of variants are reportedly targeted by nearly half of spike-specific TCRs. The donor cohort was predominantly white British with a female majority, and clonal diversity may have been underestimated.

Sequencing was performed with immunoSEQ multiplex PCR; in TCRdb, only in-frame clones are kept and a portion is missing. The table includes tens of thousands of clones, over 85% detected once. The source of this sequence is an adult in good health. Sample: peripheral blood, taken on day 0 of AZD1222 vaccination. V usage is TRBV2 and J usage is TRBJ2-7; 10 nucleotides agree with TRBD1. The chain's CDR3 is CASSGGQGIGEQYF. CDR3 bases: TGTGCCAGCAGTGGGGGACAGGGGATCGGGGAGCAGTACTTC. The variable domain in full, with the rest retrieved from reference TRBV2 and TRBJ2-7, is EPEVTQTPSHQVTQMGQEVILRCVPISNHLYFYWYRQILGQKVEFLVSFYNNEISEKSEIFDDQFSVERPDGSNFTLKIRSTKLEDSAMYFCASSGGQGIGEQYFGPGTRLTVT.